The 9 T cell receptor beta chains in this list originate from one sample, sequenced in a study of T cells in Graves' hyperthyroidism and ophthalmopathy. The CDR3 regions of TCR beta were amplified from RNA transcripts. First-round RT-PCR with HTBI primers amplified the TCR CDR3 region. One entry per CDR3 protein, called by TCRdb with MiXCR from the multiplex PCR reads. Here the sample spans 530,000 or so distinct CDR3 sequences, roughly 17% being singletons. Input material: blood. Receptor source: a woman aged 18-30 years with Graves' ophthalmopathy.

This clonotype was picked up many times. The V call is TRBV28, the J call TRBJ2-7; the D gene is possibly TRBD1 (6 bases). V lost 8 bases and J lost 0, with 20 bases in between. Per the germline V gene, CDR1 is MDHEN and CDR2 is SYDVKM. The CDR3 loop spans 16 amino acids. CDR3 DNA: TGTGCCAGCGAATGGGGGCGAACAGGGTACTCCTACGAGCAGTACTTC. This gives the protein CASEWGRTGYSYEQYF.

The chain links TRBV6-2 or TRBV6-3 to TRBJ1-2; D is uncertain. The CDR3 length is 15 residues. Trimming removed 7 bases at V and 0 bases at J, with 15 bases between. Looked up from germline, CDR1 is MNHEY and CDR2 is SVGEGT. CDR3 protein: CASTSWAEANYGYTF. Written as DNA, the CDR3 is TGTGCCAGCACTTCTTGGGCCGAAGCTAACTATGGCTACACCTTC.

The chain has TRBV7-6 and TRBJ2-3, with D maybe TRBD2 (6 bases). The CDR3 has 14 residues. V was clipped by 2 bases and J by 4 bases, with 10 bases between them. CDR1 and CDR2 from the germline V gene are SGHVS and FNYEAQ. The CDR3 DNA reads TGTGCCAGCAGCTTACAGGAGGGTTCAGATACGCAGTATTTT. This sequence encodes CASSLQEGSDTQYF.

The rearrangement links TRBV6-2 or TRBV6-3 to TRBJ2-1, with 7 bases matching TRBD2. The V gene's germline CDR1 is MNHEY and CDR2 SVGEGT. The CDR3 has 13 amino acids. With V trimmed by 2 bases and J by 7 bases, 2 bases remained unmatched. The CDR3 nucleotides are TGTGCCAGCAGTTACCGGACTAGTAATGAGCAGTTCTTC. Protein sequence: CASSYRTSNEQFF.

Ten or more counts support this clonotype. The chain recombines TRBV28 with TRBJ1-2; 7 bases are shared with TRBD1. CDR1 is MDHEN, CDR2 SYDVKM, per germline. The CDR3 has 16 residues. Trimming cost V 4 bases and J 7 bases; bases outside gene matches: 15. CDR3 nucleotide sequence: TGTGCCAGCAGTTGGGGGGACAGAGTCCCCCAACTTGGCTACACCTTC. It translates to CASSWGDRVPQLGYTF.

This clonotype was seen ten or more times. V gene TRBV3-1 combines with J gene TRBJ1-1; possibly TRBD1 for D (6 bases). Germline CDR1 and CDR2: LGHDT and YNNKEL (reference sequence). The CDR3 sequence is 14 residues long. V was trimmed by 7 bases and J by 3 bases, leaving 15 bases between them. In nucleotides, the CDR3 is TGTGCCAGCACCCTAACAGGGACCCACACTGAAGCTTTCTTT. Its protein product is CASTLTGTHTEAFF.

The genes are TRBV5-1 and TRBJ1-4, with D possibly matching TRBD1 (5 bases). CDR1 is SGHRS and CDR2 is YFSETQ in the germline V gene. The CDR3 loop spans 17 amino acids. V shed 4 bases and J shed 8 bases, with 24 bases lying between them. CDR3 residues: CASSAGSGRSSEEKLFF. CDR3 in DNA: TGCGCCAGCAGCGCAGGGTCGGGCCGATCATCTGAGGAAAAACTGTTTTTT.

The chain links TRBV25-1 to TRBJ1-2; no reliable D call. V shed 8 bases and J shed 3 bases, with 19 bases lying between them. The CDR3 covers 15 residues. CDR1 is MGHDK, CDR2 SYGVNS, per germline. The CDR3 loop is CASWRGYLSHYGYTF. The CDR3 nucleotides read TGTGCCAGCTGGAGAGGGTACCTCTCGCACTATGGCTACACCTTC.

This clonotype was seen at least ten times. This chain connects TRBV6-1 to TRBJ2-3; the D gene is possibly TRBD2 (6 bases). V gave up 6 bases and J gave up 2 bases, with 15 bases separating them. Germline V lookup: CDR1 MNHNS, CDR2 SASEGT. This CDR3 has 15 residues. In DNA form, the CDR3 reads TGTGCCAGCAGCTACCTGGGACTCAACACAGATACGCAGTATTTT. Its protein is CASSYLGLNTDTQYF.